This TCR beta chain comes out of a study of brain T cells in children with intractable seizures. Libraries were prepared by immunoSEQ multiplex PCR; TCRdb keeps only in-frame clonotypes and omits some of them. This table holds 80,000 or so clones, around nine tenths found once. Sequencing was limited to surgery cases with top T cell transcript signatures in brain tissue. Before surgery, patients took at least one anti-epileptic drug. Germline V CDR1 and CDR2: GTSNPN, SVGIG (reference sequence). Trimming removed 4 bases at V and 8 bases at J, with 18 bases between. There are 14 residues in the CDR3. The receptor was derived from a girl aged 2 to 9 with Rasmussen encephalitis and intractable seizures. This sequence joins TRBV30 and TRBJ2-1; D possibly uses TRBD1 or TRBD2 (5 bases each). Material: peripheral blood, obtained at surgery. The chain's CDR3 is CAWKKRSLGDEQFF. The CDR3 nucleotides are TGTGCCTGGAAGAAGCGCTCCCTGGGGGATGAGCAGTTCTTC.